This T cell receptor (beta chain) was identified in a study of OX40 agonist ivuxolimab in advanced cancers. Across the study: Intravenous ivuxolimab at 0.01 to 10 mg/kg was given to patients every 2 weeks. Three patients had partial responses: one hepatocellular carcinoma, two cutaneous melanoma.

Prior autoimmune disease or systemic immunosuppression barred patients. The assay was immunoSEQ multiplex PCR, and TCRdb's table has in-frame clones only and misses some. This sample carries some 42,000 clones, 85% to 90% of them seen once, and the ten largest clones take about a fifth. Regarding the study as a whole: Circulating CD4+ and CD8+ T cells showed clonal expansion by week 6 at 0.1 to 3.0 mg/kg.

In this sample, this clone turned up a few times. Its target is not known. Source: CD4+ or CD8+ T cells sorted from blood, taken in a trial of the OX40 agonist ivuxolimab. The receptor comes from an adult with an advanced solid tumor such as melanoma, head and neck, liver or kidney cancer.

The CDR3 region has the DNA TGTGCCAGTACCTTGGGACAGGGCGGCAATCAGCCCCAGCATTTT. Its protein product is CASTLGQGGNQPQHF. The chain combines TRBV19 with TRBJ1-5; TRBD1 matches at 9 bases. CDR1 is LNHDA and CDR2 is SQIVND in the germline V gene (reference sequence). V was pared by 7 bases and J by 2 bases, with 6 bases of the junction left unmatched. The CDR3 spans 15 residues.